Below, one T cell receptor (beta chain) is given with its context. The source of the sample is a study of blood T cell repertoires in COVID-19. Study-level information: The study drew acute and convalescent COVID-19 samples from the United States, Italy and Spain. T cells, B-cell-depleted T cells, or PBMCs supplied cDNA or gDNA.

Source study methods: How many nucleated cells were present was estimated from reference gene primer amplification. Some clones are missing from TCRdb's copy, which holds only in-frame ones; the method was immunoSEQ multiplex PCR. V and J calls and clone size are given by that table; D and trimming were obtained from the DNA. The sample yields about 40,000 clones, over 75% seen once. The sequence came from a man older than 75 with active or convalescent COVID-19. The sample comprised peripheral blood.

The CDR3 protein is CASSFGAGGLTDTQYF. CDR3 coding DNA: TGTGCCAGCAGCTTTGGCGCAGGGGGCCTTACAGATACGCAGTATTTT. The chain recombines TRBV11-1 with TRBJ2-3, with 8 bases fitting TRBD1. CDR1 and CDR2 (germline): SGHAT, FQDESV (reference sequence). J gave up 3 bases and V 3 bases, and 8 bases lay outside the gene matches. The CDR3 runs 16 residues.